The source of this T cell receptor (beta chain) is a study of tumor-infiltrating lymphocytes in primary liver carcinoma. Study-level background: Tumors were stage T1-T3 N0M0, roughly 4 to 10 cm across. Yields of productive TCRbeta reads ranged from roughly 3.5 to 7.13 million per sample and were similar across tissue types. Points from the study as a whole: Tumor-adjacent and tumor-blood pairs shared less of their repertoires than tumor region pairs shared.

To note about this clonotype: Antigen: not known.

Investigators took RNA and DNA out together from roughly 21-30 mg of unsorted bulk tissue. Each tumor had five separate regions sampled. TCR beta cDNA was reverse-transcribed from about 500 ng of total RNA. The reaction used a constant-region primer and ProtoScript II reverse transcriptase. Amplification in three nested multiplex PCR rounds with slightly modified ARM-PCR gave rise to TCR beta libraries. MiXCR, applied by TCRdb to the multiplex PCR reads, yields one record per CDR3 protein. Of approximately 74,000 distinct CDR3 sequences in the sample, about two thirds were seen once. Sequencing was performed on liver tumor tissue from sampling region 4. The sample's subset: tumor region T4, right-lateral pole. The source is a woman aged 55-75 years with primary liver carcinoma and hepatitis B virus infection.

CDR3 loop: CASSPLGGSSYEQYF. CDR3 DNA: TGTGCCAGCTCACCATTGGGGGGCAGTTCCTACGAGCAGTACTTC. The rearrangement joins TRBV18 to TRBJ2-7; either TRBD1 or TRBD2 may supply D (6 bases each). Per germline, CDR1 KGHSH and CDR2 LQKENI. This CDR3 has 15 amino acids. Trimming removed 2 bases from V and 1 base from J, with 12 bases in between.